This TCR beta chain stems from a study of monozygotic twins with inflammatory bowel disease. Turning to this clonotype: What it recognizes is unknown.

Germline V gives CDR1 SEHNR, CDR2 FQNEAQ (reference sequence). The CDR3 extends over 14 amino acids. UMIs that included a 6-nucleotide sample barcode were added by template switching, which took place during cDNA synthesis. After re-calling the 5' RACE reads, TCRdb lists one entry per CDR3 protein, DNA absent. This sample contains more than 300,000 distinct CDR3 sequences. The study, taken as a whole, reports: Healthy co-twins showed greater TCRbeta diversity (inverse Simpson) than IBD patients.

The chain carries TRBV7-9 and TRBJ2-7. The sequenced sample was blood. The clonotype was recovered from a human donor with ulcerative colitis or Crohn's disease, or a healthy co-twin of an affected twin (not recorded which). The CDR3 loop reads CASSLLGDTYEQYF. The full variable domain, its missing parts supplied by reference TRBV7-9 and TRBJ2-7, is DTGVSQNPRHKITKRGQNVTFRCDPISEHNRLYWYRQTLGQGPEFLTYFQNEAQLEKSRLLSDRFSAERPKGSFSTLEIQRTEQGDSAMYLCASSLLGDTYEQYFGPGTRLTVT.